This T cell receptor (beta chain) emerged from a study of shared clonotypes between healthy human individuals. Notes on the study in general: Non-shared clonotypes showed lower generation probabilities than clonotypes common to all four donors.

Selected positively for CCR7 and CD45RO-negative, naive CD8 cells excluded terminally differentiated effector memory CD45RA+ cells. Comment on this clone: Antigen unknown.

Each PCR replicate from the sorted subsets contained about 200 ng DNA, which is tens of thousands of T cell genomes. The data were produced by immunoSEQ multiplex PCR, yet TCRdb's version contains in-frame clones alone and is incomplete. This sample has 1.5 million to 2.5 million clones, with about 94% found just once. Sequenced material: naive CD8+ T cells sorted from blood. The receptor comes from a man between 18 and 35 years old in good health.

DNA of the CDR3: TGTGCCAGCAGTGAGGGACAGGGGGCCCTGTACGAGCAGTACTTC. It is translated as CASSEGQGALYEQYF. The chain carries TRBV6-1 and TRBJ2-7, with 12 nucleotides matching TRBD1. The CDR3 totals 15 residues. The germline V gene has CDR1 MNHNS and CDR2 SASEGT. The ends lost 3 bases at V and 4 bases at J; junction bases unmatched: 4.